This record covers a single TCR beta chain. The data were taken from a study of T cell changes during pregnancy in multiple sclerosis. Sequencing was performed with immunoSEQ multiplex PCR; in TCRdb, only in-frame clones are kept and a portion is missing. The repertoire consists of tens of thousands of clones, with 75% to 90% occurring once and the leading ten covering approximately 7%. Per germline, CDR1 LNHDA and CDR2 SQIVND (reference sequence). This CDR3 has 14 residues. The ends were cut back, 4 bases at V and 6 bases at J, with 13 bases in the middle. This clonotype was obtained from a female donor with multiple sclerosis, enrolled in a pregnancy study. This sequence joins TRBV19 and TRBJ2-1; tentative D call: TRBD2 (7 bases). This sample comprised CD8+ T cells from peripheral blood mononuclear cells, obtained after pregnancy. CDR3 in DNA: TGTGCCAGTAGTACACAAGGGGGGGGCAATGAGCAGTTCTTC. It translates to CASSTQGGGNEQFF.